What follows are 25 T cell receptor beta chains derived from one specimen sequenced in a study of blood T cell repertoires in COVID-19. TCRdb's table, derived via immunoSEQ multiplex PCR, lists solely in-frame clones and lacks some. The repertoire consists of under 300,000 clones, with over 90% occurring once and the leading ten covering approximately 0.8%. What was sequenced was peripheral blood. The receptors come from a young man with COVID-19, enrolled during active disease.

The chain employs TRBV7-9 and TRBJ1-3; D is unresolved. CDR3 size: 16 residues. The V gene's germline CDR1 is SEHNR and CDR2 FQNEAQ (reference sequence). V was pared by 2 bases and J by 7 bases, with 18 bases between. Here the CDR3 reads CASSLRVGPSTNTIYF. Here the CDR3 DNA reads TGTGCCAGCAGCTTAAGAGTTGGGCCATCCACCAACACCATATATTTT. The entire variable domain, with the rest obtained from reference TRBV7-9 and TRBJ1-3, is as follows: DTGVSQNPRHKITKRGQNVTFRCDPISEHNRLYWYRQTLGQGPEFLTYFQNEAQLEKSRLLSDRFSAERPKGSFSTLEIQRTEQGDSAMYLCASSLRVGPSTNTIYFGEGSWLTVV.

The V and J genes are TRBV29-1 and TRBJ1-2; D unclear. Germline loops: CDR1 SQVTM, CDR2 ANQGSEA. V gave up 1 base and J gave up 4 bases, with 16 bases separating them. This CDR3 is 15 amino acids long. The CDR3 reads CSVEGTWAETYGYTF. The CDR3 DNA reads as TGCAGCGTTGAAGGTACATGGGCAGAGACCTATGGCTACACCTTC.

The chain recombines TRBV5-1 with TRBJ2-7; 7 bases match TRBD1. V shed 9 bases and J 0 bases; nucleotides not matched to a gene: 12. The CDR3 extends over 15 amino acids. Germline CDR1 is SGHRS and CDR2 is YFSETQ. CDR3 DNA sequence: TGCGCCACATCGAGACTTACAGGGGACTCCTACGAGCAGTACTTC. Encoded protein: CATSRLTGDSYEQYF.

CDR3 bases: TGTGCCAGCAGCTGGACTTCGGACCAAACCTACGAGCAGTACTTC. It specifies CASSWTSDQTYEQYF. The chain employs TRBV6-5 and TRBJ2-7, with D perhaps TRBD2 (5 bases). Trimming took off 6 bases at V and 2 bases at J, with 17 bases between the two ends. The CDR3 is made up of 15 amino acids. Germline V gene lookup returns CDR1 MNHEY and CDR2 SVGAGI.

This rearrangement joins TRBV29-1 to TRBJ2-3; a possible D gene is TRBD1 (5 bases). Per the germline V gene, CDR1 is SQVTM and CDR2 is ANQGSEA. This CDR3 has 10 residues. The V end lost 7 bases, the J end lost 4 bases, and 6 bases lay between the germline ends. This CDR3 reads CSGRADTQYF. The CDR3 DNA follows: TGCAGCGGCAGGGCAGATACGCAGTATTTT.

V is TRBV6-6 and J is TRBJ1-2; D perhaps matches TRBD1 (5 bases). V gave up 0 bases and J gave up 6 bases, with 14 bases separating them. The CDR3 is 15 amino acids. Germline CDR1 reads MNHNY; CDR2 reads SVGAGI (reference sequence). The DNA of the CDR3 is TGTGCCAGCAGTTACTCGTCCGGGGGTTTAAATGGCTACACCTTC. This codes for CASSYSSGGLNGYTF.

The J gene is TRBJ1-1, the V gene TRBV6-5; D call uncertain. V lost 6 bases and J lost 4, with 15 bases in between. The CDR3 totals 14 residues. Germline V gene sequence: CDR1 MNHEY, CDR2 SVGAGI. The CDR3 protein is CASRPGKIGTEAFF. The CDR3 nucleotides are TGTGCCAGCAGACCCGGGAAAATCGGCACTGAAGCTTTCTTT.

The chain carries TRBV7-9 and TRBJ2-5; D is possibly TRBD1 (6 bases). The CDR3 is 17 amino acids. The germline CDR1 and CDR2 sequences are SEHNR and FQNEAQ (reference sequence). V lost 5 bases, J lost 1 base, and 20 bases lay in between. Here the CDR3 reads CASSPRGSGETQETQYF. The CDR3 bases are TGTGCCAGCAGCCCTAGGGGGAGTGGGGAGACCCAAGAGACCCAGTACTTC.

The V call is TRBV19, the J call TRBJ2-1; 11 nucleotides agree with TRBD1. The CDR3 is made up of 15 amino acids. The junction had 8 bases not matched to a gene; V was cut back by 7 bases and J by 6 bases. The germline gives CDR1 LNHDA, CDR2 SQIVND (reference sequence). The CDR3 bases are TGTGCCAGTATACCTCCGGGACAGGGGGTCAATGAGCAGTTCTTC. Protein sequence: CASIPPGQGVNEQFF.

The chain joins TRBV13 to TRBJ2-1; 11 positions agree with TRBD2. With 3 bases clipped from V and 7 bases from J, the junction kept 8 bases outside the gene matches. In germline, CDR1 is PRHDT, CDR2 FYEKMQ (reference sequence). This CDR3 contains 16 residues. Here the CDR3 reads CASSFTGSGGANEQFF. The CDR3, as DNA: TGTGCCAGCAGCTTCACGGGTAGCGGGGGGGCGAATGAGCAGTTCTTC.

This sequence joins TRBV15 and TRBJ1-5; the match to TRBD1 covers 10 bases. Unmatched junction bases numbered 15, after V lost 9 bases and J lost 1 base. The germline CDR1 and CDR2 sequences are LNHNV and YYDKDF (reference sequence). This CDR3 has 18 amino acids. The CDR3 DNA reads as TGTGCCACTCGAGAATTGGGACAGGGGATATTCAGCAATCAGCCCCAGCATTTT. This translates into CATRELGQGIFSNQPQHF.

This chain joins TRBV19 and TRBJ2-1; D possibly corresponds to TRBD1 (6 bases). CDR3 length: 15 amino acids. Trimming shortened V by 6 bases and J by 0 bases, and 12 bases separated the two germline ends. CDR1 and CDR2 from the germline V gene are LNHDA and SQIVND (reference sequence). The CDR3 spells CASSSGTTSYNEQFF. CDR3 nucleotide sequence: TGTGCCAGTAGCTCCGGGACAACCTCCTACAATGAGCAGTTCTTC. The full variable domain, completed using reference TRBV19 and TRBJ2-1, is DGGITQSPKYLFRKEGQNVTLSCEQNLNHDAMYWYRQDPGQGLRLIYYSQIVNDFQKGDIAEGYSVSREKKESFPLTVTSAQKNPTAFYLCASSSGTTSYNEQFFGPGTRLTVL.

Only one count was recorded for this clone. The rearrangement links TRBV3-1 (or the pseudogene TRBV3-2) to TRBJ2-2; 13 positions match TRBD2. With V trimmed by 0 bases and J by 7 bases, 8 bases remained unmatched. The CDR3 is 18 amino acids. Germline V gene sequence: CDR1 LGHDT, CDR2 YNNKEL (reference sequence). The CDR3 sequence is CASSQDQLAGGLGGELFF. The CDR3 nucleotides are TGTGCCAGCAGCCAAGATCAACTAGCGGGGGGGCTAGGCGGGGAGCTGTTTTTT.

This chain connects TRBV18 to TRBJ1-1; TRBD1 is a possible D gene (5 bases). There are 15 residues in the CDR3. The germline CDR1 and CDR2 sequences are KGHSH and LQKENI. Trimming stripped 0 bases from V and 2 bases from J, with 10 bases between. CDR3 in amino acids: CASSPPETENTEAFF. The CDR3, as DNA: TGTGCCAGCTCACCACCAGAGACAGAAAACACTGAAGCTTTCTTT.

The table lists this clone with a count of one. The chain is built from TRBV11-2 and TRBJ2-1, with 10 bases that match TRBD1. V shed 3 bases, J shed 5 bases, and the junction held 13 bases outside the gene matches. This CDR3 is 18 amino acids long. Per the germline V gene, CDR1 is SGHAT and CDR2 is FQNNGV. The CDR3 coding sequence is TGTGCCAGCAGCTTCGACAGGGGGCGACTAGTTCCCAACAATGAGCAGTTCTTC. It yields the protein CASSFDRGRLVPNNEQFF.

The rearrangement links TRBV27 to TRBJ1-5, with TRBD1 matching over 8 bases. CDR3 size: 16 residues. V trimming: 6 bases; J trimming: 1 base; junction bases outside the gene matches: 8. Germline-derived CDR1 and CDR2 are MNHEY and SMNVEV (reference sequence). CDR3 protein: CASSTRQGTSNQPQHF. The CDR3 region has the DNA TGTGCCAGCAGCACACGACAGGGGACAAGCAATCAGCCCCAGCATTTT.

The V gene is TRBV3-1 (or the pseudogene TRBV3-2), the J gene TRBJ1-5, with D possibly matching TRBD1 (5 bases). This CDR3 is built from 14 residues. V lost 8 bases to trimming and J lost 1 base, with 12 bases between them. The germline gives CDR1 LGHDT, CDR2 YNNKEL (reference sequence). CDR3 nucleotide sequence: TGTGCCAGCGGCCGTGGGGCCAGCAATCAGCCCCAGCATTTT. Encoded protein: CASGRGASNQPQHF.

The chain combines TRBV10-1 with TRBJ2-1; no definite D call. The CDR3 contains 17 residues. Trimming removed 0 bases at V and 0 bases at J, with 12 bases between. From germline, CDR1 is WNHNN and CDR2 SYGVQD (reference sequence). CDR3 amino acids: CASSESSAVPSYNEQFF. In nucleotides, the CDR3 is TGCGCCAGCAGTGAGTCGAGCGCGGTCCCCTCCTACAATGAGCAGTTCTTC.

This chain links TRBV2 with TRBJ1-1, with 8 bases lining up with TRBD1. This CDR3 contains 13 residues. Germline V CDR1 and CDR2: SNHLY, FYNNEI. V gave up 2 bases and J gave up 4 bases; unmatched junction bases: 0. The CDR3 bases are TGTGCCAGCAGTGAACAGGGGGCCACTGAAGCTTTCTTT. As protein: CASSEQGATEAFF.

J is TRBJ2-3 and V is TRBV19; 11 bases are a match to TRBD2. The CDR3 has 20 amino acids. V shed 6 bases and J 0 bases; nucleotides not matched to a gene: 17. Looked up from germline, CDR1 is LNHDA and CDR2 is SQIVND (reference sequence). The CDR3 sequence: CASSREPRPSGGSSTDTQYF. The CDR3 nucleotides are TGTGCCAGTAGCCGCGAACCCCGCCCTAGCGGGGGGTCTAGCACAGATACGCAGTATTTT.

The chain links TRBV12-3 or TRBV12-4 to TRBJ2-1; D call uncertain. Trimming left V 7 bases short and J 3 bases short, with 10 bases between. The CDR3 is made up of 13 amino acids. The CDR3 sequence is CASNQDNYNEQFF. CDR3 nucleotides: TGTGCCAGCAATCAAGACAACTACAATGAGCAGTTCTTC.

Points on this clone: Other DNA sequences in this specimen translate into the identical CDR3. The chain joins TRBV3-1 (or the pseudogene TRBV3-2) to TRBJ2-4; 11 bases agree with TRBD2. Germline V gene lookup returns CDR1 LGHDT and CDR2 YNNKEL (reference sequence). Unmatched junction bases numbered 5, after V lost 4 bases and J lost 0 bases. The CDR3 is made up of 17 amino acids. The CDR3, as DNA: TGTGCCAGCAGCCGAACTAGCGGGGGCATAGCCAAAAACATTCAGTACTTC. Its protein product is CASSRTSGGIAKNIQYF.

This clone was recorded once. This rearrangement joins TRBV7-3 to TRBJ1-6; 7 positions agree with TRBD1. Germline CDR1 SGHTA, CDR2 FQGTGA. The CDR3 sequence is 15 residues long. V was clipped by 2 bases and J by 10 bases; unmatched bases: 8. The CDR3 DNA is TGTGCCAGCAGCTTATTTACAGGGGTGAGCTCACCCCTCCACTTT. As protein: CASSLFTGVSSPLHF.

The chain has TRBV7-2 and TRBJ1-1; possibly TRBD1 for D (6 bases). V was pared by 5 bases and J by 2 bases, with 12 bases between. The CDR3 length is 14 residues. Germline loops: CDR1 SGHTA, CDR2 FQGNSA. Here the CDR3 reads CASSLRQENTEAFF. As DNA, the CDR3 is TGTGCCAGCAGCCTCCGACAGGAAAACACTGAAGCTTTCTTT.

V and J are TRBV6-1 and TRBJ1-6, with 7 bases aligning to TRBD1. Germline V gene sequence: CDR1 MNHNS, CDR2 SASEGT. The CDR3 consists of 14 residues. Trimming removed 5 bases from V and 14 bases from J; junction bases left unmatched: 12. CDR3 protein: CASSLGQPLGALHF. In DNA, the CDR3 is TGTGCCAGCAGTTTGGGACAGCCCTTAGGGGCCCTCCACTTT.